This entry features one T cell receptor (beta chain) sequence. The sample belongs to a study of control samples from healthy donors and cancer patients. Some clones are missing from TCRdb's copy, which holds only in-frame ones; the method was immunoSEQ multiplex PCR. This table has about 100,000 clones, 92% appearing once. The receptor comes from a woman younger than 30 in good health. The sample was blood.

CDR3 bases: TGTGCCAGCAGCTTCCGACTCGACAGGGTACTCTACGAGCAGTACTTC. Translated, it gives CASSFRLDRVLYEQYF. The chain joins TRBV5-5 to TRBJ2-7; 7 bases are a match to TRBD1. Germline V CDR1 and CDR2: SGHKS, YYEKEE (reference sequence). V gave up 2 bases and J gave up 3 bases; unmatched junction bases: 11. This CDR3 is built from 16 residues.